This T cell receptor beta chain was obtained from a study of blood T cell repertoires in COVID-19. The table came from immunoSEQ multiplex PCR; TCRdb's copy has only in-frame clones and leaves some out. The sample lists 270,000 or so clones; approximately 90% were seen once. This clone was counted once. With 5 bases clipped from V and 5 bases from J, the junction kept 4 bases outside the gene matches. Germline V CDR1 and CDR2: PRHDT, FYEKMQ (reference sequence). The CDR3 has 13 amino acids. Sequencing was carried out using PBMCs or T cells enriched from blood (not recorded which). The rearrangement joins TRBV13 to TRBJ1-1, with 8 positions matching TRBD1. The TCR was taken from a woman younger than 45 with acute COVID-19. In nucleotides, the CDR3 is TGTGCCAGCAGCCAGGGGGCGCGGACTGAAGCTTTCTTT. This sequence encodes CASSQGARTEAFF.